The 20 T cell receptor beta chains given below trace back to one sample, sequenced in a study of shared clonotypes between healthy human individuals. Sequenced by immunoSEQ multiplex PCR; TCRdb stores in-frame clones only, minus some. Here the sample spans approximately 2,000,000 clones, just over 90% being singletons. CD45RO-negative CD8 cells positively selected for CCR7 made up the naive population, which excluded terminally differentiated effector memory CD45RA+ cells. Sequencing used naive CD8+ T cells from PBMCs. Receptor source: a man between 18 and 35 years old in good health. Some clones in this sample may be carry-over from other donors' samples.

V is TRBV11-1 and J is TRBJ2-7, with a weak D call TRBD2 (6 bases). The CDR3 is 14 residues long. Germline-derived CDR1 and CDR2 are SGHAT and FQDESV (reference sequence). Trimming removed 7 bases at V and 2 bases at J, with 15 bases between. The CDR3 sequence: CASTPGRGAYEQYF. CDR3 coding DNA: TGTGCCAGCACTCCGGGGCGGGGTGCCTACGAGCAGTACTTC.

This clone was detected once. The chain uses TRBV7-2 and TRBJ2-2; D perhaps matches TRBD1 (6 bases). V lost 1 base, J lost 2 bases, and 17 bases lay in between. This CDR3 is 18 amino acids long. Per germline, CDR1 SGHTA and CDR2 FQGNSA. The CDR3 reads CASSLESGAGANTGELFF. The CDR3 DNA sequence: TGTGCCAGCAGCTTAGAGTCTGGGGCAGGGGCAAACACCGGGGAGCTGTTTTTT. Full variable domain (missing parts from reference TRBV7-2 and TRBJ2-2): GAGVSQSPSNKVTEKGKDVELRCDPISGHTALYWYRQSLGQGLEFLIYFQGNSAPDKSGLPSDRFSAERTGGSVSTLTIQRTQQEDSAVYLCASSLESGAGANTGELFFGEGSRLTVL.

The rearrangement uses TRBV6-5 and TRBJ1-2; D possibly corresponds to TRBD1 (5 bases). Trimming stripped 3 bases from V and 8 bases from J, with 13 bases between. In germline, CDR1 is MNHEY, CDR2 SVGAGI. The CDR3 totals 13 residues. The CDR3 spells CASSYGRAVGYTF. Here the CDR3 DNA reads TGTGCCAGCAGTTATGGCAGGGCGGTGGGCTACACCTTC.

The chain carries TRBV7-2 and TRBJ2-1; no reliable D call. Per germline, CDR1 SGHTA and CDR2 FQGNSA. Trimming removed 2 bases from V and 8 bases from J, with 16 bases in between. This CDR3 is 15 amino acids long. The CDR3 DNA reads TGTGCCAGCAGCTTACAAGGGCCTCAAACCCATGAGCAGTTCTTC. This translates into CASSLQGPQTHEQFF.

This sequence joins TRBV5-4 and TRBJ1-2; tentatively, D is TRBD1 (6 bases). This CDR3 is 14 amino acids long. Germline assignment: CDR1 SGHNT and CDR2 YYREEE (reference sequence). V lost 4 bases and J lost 6, with 16 bases in between. The CDR3 sequence: CASSQRGALDGYTF. The CDR3 nucleotides are TGTGCCAGCAGCCAGAGGGGGGCTTTGGATGGCTACACCTTC.

This chain joins TRBV5-1 and TRBJ2-1; D tentatively fits TRBD1 or TRBD2 (5 bases each). Trimming pared 4 bases from V and 6 bases from J, leaving 14 bases between. This CDR3 has 14 amino acids. The V gene's germline CDR1 is SGHRS and CDR2 YFSETQ. CDR3 region: CASSIRDGTNEQFF. In DNA, the CDR3 is TGCGCCAGCAGCATCCGGGACGGAACCAATGAGCAGTTCTTC.

The J gene is TRBJ1-5, the V gene TRBV6-5, with 9 bases matching TRBD1. The germline V gene encodes CDR1 MNHEY and CDR2 SVGAGI. V trimming: 4 bases; J trimming: 7 bases; junction bases outside the gene matches: 5. This CDR3 has 14 residues. The CDR3, as DNA: TGTGCCAGCAGTTTGGGGACAGGGTTCCAGCCCCAGCATTTT. It is translated as CASSLGTGFQPQHF.

V gene TRBV6-1 combines with J gene TRBJ2-5, with D perhaps matching TRBD1 (7 bases). The V gene lost 8 bases and the J gene lost 3 bases, with 19 bases spanning the gap. CDR3 length equals 15 residues. Per the germline V gene, CDR1 is MNHNS and CDR2 is SASEGT. CDR3 DNA: TGTGCCAGCGTGACTGTAGGCAGGGGGGAAGAGACCCAGTACTTC. Its protein product is CASVTVGRGEETQYF.

The rearrangement joins TRBV4-1 to TRBJ2-3; the D call may be TRBD1 or TRBD2 (5 bases each). Trimming took off 2 bases at V and 1 base at J, with 16 bases between the two ends. The CDR3 runs to 17 residues. Per the germline V gene, CDR1 is MGHRA and CDR2 is YSYEKL. CDR3 in amino acids: CASSQSHIGGGTDTQYF. CDR3 bases: TGCGCCAGCAGCCAATCTCACATTGGGGGAGGCACAGATACGCAGTATTTT.

This chain connects TRBV7-9 to TRBJ2-7; D unresolved. The germline V gene has CDR1 SEHNR and CDR2 FQNEAQ (reference sequence). V was trimmed by 5 bases and J by 4 bases, leaving 9 bases between them. The CDR3 extends over 12 amino acids. CDR3 amino acids: CASSTPIYEQYF. The CDR3 nucleotides read TGTGCCAGCAGCACCCCCATTTACGAGCAGTACTTC.

The rearrangement uses TRBV7-8 and TRBJ2-1; 7 positions agree with TRBD2. Trimming removed 1 base from V and 4 bases from J; junction bases left unmatched: 10. Germline V gene lookup returns CDR1 SGHVS and CDR2 FQNEAQ. CDR3 length: 17 amino acids. The CDR3 loop is CASSLDGTASGYNEQFF. The CDR3, as DNA: TGTGCCAGCAGCTTAGACGGCACGGCTAGCGGTTACAATGAGCAGTTCTTC. Complete variable domain (other parts from reference TRBV7-8 and TRBJ2-1): GAGVSQSPRYKVAKRGQDVALRCDPISGHVSLFWYQQALGQGPEFLTYFQNEAQLDKSGLPSDRFFAERPEGSVSTLKIQRTQQEDSAVYLCASSLDGTASGYNEQFFGPGTRLTVL.

J is TRBJ2-6 and V is TRBV10-3, with TRBD2 matching over 10 bases. Germline lookup yields CDR1 ENHRY and CDR2 SYGVKD. The CDR3 has 18 amino acids. The V and J ends lost 3 bases and 4 bases, in that order; junction bases with no gene match: 9. CDR3 protein: CAISDRLAGVRGANVLTF. The CDR3 DNA is TGTGCCATCAGTGACCGGCTAGCGGGAGTTCGGGGGGCCAACGTCCTGACTTTC.

J is TRBJ2-3 and V is TRBV9; TRBD2 matches 10 bases. Germline CDR1 reads SGDLS; CDR2 reads YYNGEE. This CDR3 is built from 15 residues. V gave up 2 bases and J gave up 2 bases; unmatched junction bases: 2. In DNA, the CDR3 is TGTGCCAGCAGCGTGACTAGCGGGTACACAGATACGCAGTATTTT. Its translation: CASSVTSGYTDTQYF. Complete variable domain (other parts from reference TRBV9 and TRBJ2-3): DSGVTQTPKHLITATGQRVTLRCSPRSGDLSVYWYQQSLDQGLQFLIQYYNGEERAKGNILERFSAQQFPDLHSELNLSSLELGDSALYFCASSVTSGYTDTQYFGPGTRLTVL.

The genes are TRBV6-1 and TRBJ2-1; TRBD1 or TRBD2 may be the D gene (5 bases each). V lost 1 base and J 4 bases, leaving 11 bases between the germline ends. CDR1 is MNHNS and CDR2 is SASEGT in the germline V gene. The CDR3 length is 15 residues. CDR3 sequence reads: CASSEGTGRYNEQFF. Written as DNA, the CDR3 is TGTGCCAGCAGTGAAGGTACGGGGCGTTACAATGAGCAGTTCTTC.

The chain joins TRBV7-7 to TRBJ2-5, with 7 bases aligning to TRBD1. Germline V gene data show CDR1 as SSHAT and CDR2 as FNYEAQ (reference sequence). This CDR3 comprises 18 residues. The junction had 16 bases not matched to a gene; V was cut back by 5 bases and J by 1 base. CDR3 in DNA: TGTGCCAGCAGCCAGACACCGGGAAGGGGACAGTCCCAAGAGACCCAGTACTTC. Translating it yields CASSQTPGRGQSQETQYF. Looking up the rest from reference TRBV7-7 and TRBJ2-5 gives the full variable domain: GAGVSQSPRYKVTKRGQDVTLRCDPISSHATLYWYQQALGQGPEFLTYFNYEAQPDKSGLPSDRFSAERPEGSISTLTIQRTEQRDSAMYRCASSQTPGRGQSQETQYFGPGTRLLVL.

The CDR3 sequence: CASSDPAGAYNEQFF. The CDR3 DNA is TGTGCCAGCTCCGATCCAGCGGGAGCCTACAATGAGCAGTTCTTC. The chain uses TRBV25-1 and TRBJ2-1; 8 bases are a match to TRBD2. The CDR3 has 15 residues. The J segment lost 2 bases and the V segment lost 8 bases, leaving 8 bases of the junction unmatched. CDR1 and CDR2 from the germline V gene are MGHDK and SYGVNS. The whole variable domain, remainder taken from reference TRBV25-1 and TRBJ2-1, is EADIYQTPRYLVIGTGKKITLECSQTMGHDKMYWYQQDPGMELHLIHYSYGVNSTEKGDLSSESTVSRIRTEHFPLTLESARPSHTSQYLCASSDPAGAYNEQFFGPGTRLTVL.

The gene calls are TRBV13 and TRBJ2-4; D may be TRBD1 or TRBD2 (5 bases each). The CDR3 is 16 residues long. V lost 5 bases and J 0 bases, leaving 14 bases between the germline ends. Germline CDR1 is PRHDT and CDR2 is FYEKMQ (reference sequence). The CDR3 here is CASSRSQGVAKNIQYF. The CDR3, as DNA: TGTGCCAGCAGCCGATCCCAGGGAGTAGCCAAAAACATTCAGTACTTC. Variable domain in full (rest from reference TRBV13 and TRBJ2-4): AAGVIQSPRHLIKEKRETATLKCYPIPRHDTVYWYQQGPGQDPQFLISFYEKMQSDKGSIPDRFSAQQFSDYHSELNMSSLELGDSALYFCASSRSQGVAKNIQYFGAGTRLSVL.

Remarks on this clone: Other DNA sequences in the sample encode the same CDR3. This sequence joins TRBV7-8 and TRBJ2-3; D perhaps matches TRBD2 (5 bases). The CDR3 covers 14 residues. In germline, CDR1 is SGHVS, CDR2 FQNEAQ. V dropped 2 bases and J dropped 0 bases, with 6 bases sitting between them. The CDR3 DNA reads TGTGCCAGCAGCTTAAGCGGCAGCACAGATACGCAGTATTTT. Amino acid sequence: CASSLSGSTDTQYF.

The chain uses TRBV7-9 and TRBJ2-7; perhaps TRBD2 as D (6 bases). The CDR3 contains 15 residues. Trimming removed 5 bases at V and 5 bases at J, with 19 bases between. Germline loops: CDR1 SEHNR, CDR2 FQNEAQ (reference sequence). In DNA, the CDR3 is TGTGCCAGCAGCCTACTACCTTGGGAGGACCACGAGCAGTACTTC. Translating it yields CASSLLPWEDHEQYF.

This clone appeared a few times. The J gene is TRBJ1-2, the V gene TRBV4-2; D gene uncertain. The germline V gene has CDR1 LGHNA and CDR2 YNFKEQ. Deletions cut 0 bases from V and 4 bases from J, with 15 bases between. CDR3 length: 16 residues. The CDR3 DNA is TGTGCCAGCAGCCAAGATTCAACAGCTACGAGCTATGGCTACACCTTC. Translating it yields CASSQDSTATSYGYTF.